This T cell receptor beta chain was identified in a study of blood T cell repertoires in COVID-19. Whole-study context: The cDNA or gDNA used as material had been derived from T cells, B-cell-depleted T cells, or PBMCs.

Followed over time, Seattle patients had been enrolled while infection was active. In the authors' workflow: Estimation of nucleated cell counts was performed using reference gene primer amplification. Some clones are missing from TCRdb's copy, which holds only in-frame ones; the method was immunoSEQ multiplex PCR. Clone size and V and J calls were adopted from that table, with D and trimming inferred from the DNA. The sample contains 150,000 to 200,000 clones, approximately 90% of which appear only once. The CDR3 runs 17 residues. V lost 4 bases and J lost 1; bases outside the gene matches: 9. Germline lookup yields CDR1 LGHDT and CDR2 YNNKEL (reference sequence).

The source of this sequence is a young man with COVID-19, enrolled during active disease. V and J are TRBV3-1 (or the pseudogene TRBV3-2) and TRBJ1-4; 7 positions agree with TRBD1. What was sequenced was peripheral blood. The DNA of the CDR3 is TGTGCCAGCAGCCCCCCCCAGGGGGGAGGAACTAATGAAAAACTGTTTTTT. Amino acid sequence: CASSPPQGGGTNEKLFF.